Listed here are 4 T cell receptor beta chains from one sample, sequenced in a study of T cell responses to AZD1222 COVID-19 vaccine. The data were produced by immunoSEQ multiplex PCR, yet TCRdb's version contains in-frame clones alone and is incomplete. Here the sample spans roughly 160,000 clones, approximately 88% being singletons. The sample here was peripheral blood, taken 28 days after the second AZD1222 dose. All receptors derive from an adult who received the AZD1222 COVID-19 vaccine.

The chain is built from TRBV4-3 and TRBJ1-5; no definite D call. CDR1 is LGHNA, CDR2 YSLEER, per germline. Trimming left V 0 bases short and J 3 bases short, with 6 bases between. This CDR3 region has 14 residues. The CDR3 here is CASSQEQSNQPQHF. The CDR3 bases are TGCGCCAGCAGCCAAGAACAGTCCAATCAGCCCCAGCATTTT.

The chain combines TRBV4-1 with TRBJ1-3, with TRBD1 matching 7 bases. The CDR3 sequence is 16 residues long. J was trimmed by 1 base and V by 4 bases; bases with no gene match: 7. CDR1 and CDR2 (germline): MGHRA, YSYEKL. CDR3: CASSRWGQSSGNTIYF. The CDR3 DNA sequence: TGCGCCAGCAGCCGCTGGGGACAGTCTTCTGGAAACACCATATATTTT.

The genes are TRBV10-3 and TRBJ2-7; TRBD1 matches 7 bases. CDR1 is ENHRY, CDR2 SYGVKD, per germline. J lost 3 bases, V lost 4 bases, and 12 bases had no gene match. This CDR3 region has 16 residues. The CDR3 DNA is TGTGCCATCAGTGCAGGAAAACAGGGGATGAGCTACGAGCAGTACTTC. Its protein is CAISAGKQGMSYEQYF.

The chain has TRBV18 and TRBJ1-2, with D unresolved. The CDR3 consists of 13 residues. The V end was cut by 1 base, the J end by 6 bases, with 9 bases between. Germline V CDR1 and CDR2: KGHSH, LQKENI. The CDR3 sequence: CASSPLKSDGYTF. The CDR3 bases are TGTGCCAGCTCACCACTGAAGTCGGATGGCTACACCTTC.